The 14 T cell receptor beta chains below come from one sample, sequenced in a study of patients and donors after allogeneic stem cell transplantation. TCRdb called the RT-PCR reads again in MiXCR, with one record for every CDR3 protein. The table lists approximately 410,000 distinct CDR3 sequences, around 16% of them singletons. Sequencing was done on a sample of blood, either unsorted or a sorted T cell fraction (not recorded which). The receptors derive from a human donor who was either an allogeneic HSCT recipient or a stem cell or donor lymphocyte infusion donor (not recorded which). It is not recorded whose cells these are; they may come from a transplant donor.

This chain links TRBV9 with TRBJ2-7; D is unresolved. Germline CDR1 SGDLS, CDR2 YYNGEE. This CDR3 comprises 14 residues. Trimming took 0 bases from V and 0 from J, leaving 7 bases between them. CDR3 sequence (DNA): TGTGCCAGCAGCGTAGGGGTAGCCTCCTACGAGCAGTACTTC. Encoded protein: CASSVGVASYEQYF.

In this sample, this clonotype turned up a few times. The chain carries TRBV12-3 or TRBV12-4 and TRBJ2-3; D may be TRBD1 (5 bases). CDR3 size: 14 residues. Between the trimmed V and J ends, which lost 2 bases and 6 bases, there was a span of 12 bases. The DNA of the CDR3 is TGTGCCAGCAGTTTACCCAGGGCATTGGATACGCAGTATTTT. It translates to CASSLPRALDTQYF.

J is TRBJ1-2 and V is TRBV4-1, with D unclear. V was pared by 4 bases and J by 6 bases, with 15 bases between. This CDR3 spans 14 amino acids. Looked up from germline, CDR1 is MGHRA and CDR2 is YSYEKL. CDR3 DNA: TGCGCCAGCAGCCCCCCGGGGAGGGCTCATGGCTACACCTTC. Encoded protein: CASSPPGRAHGYTF.

There are a few counts of this clonotype. This rearrangement joins TRBV12-3 or TRBV12-4 to TRBJ2-5, with D tentatively TRBD1 (7 bases). CDR3 length equals 14 residues. Trimming left V 4 bases short and J 4 bases short, with 13 bases between. DNA of the CDR3: TGTGCCAGCAGTTCCCCAGGGGGGCGAGAGACCCAGTACTTC. The encoded protein is CASSSPGGRETQYF.

The CDR3: CASSEYKVSGELFF. Here the CDR3 DNA reads TGTGCCAGCAGTGAATATAAGGTGTCCGGGGAGCTGTTTTTT. V usage is TRBV25-1 and J usage is TRBJ2-2; D is ambiguous. Trimming removed 0 bases from V and 6 bases from J, with 8 bases in between. This CDR3 has 14 residues. The germline V gene encodes CDR1 MGHDK and CDR2 SYGVNS.

This clonotype showed up just a few times. V and J are TRBV2 and TRBJ2-3; D unclear. Trimming pared 7 bases from V and 1 base from J, leaving 15 bases between. CDR1 is SNHLY, CDR2 FYNNEI, per germline. The CDR3 covers 15 residues. The CDR3 loop reads CASKGSPRGTDTQYF. The CDR3 DNA reads TGTGCCAGCAAAGGGTCTCCGAGAGGCACAGATACGCAGTATTTT.

This clonotype has a count of ten or more. The V call is TRBV4-3, the J call TRBJ2-5, with a weak D call TRBD1 (5 bases). Germline V gene sequence: CDR1 LGHNA, CDR2 YSLEER. The CDR3 is 10 residues long. V was cut by 11 bases and J by 10 bases, with 14 bases left in between. CDR3 sequence (DNA): TGCGCCGAAGGGTGCAGGGACCAGTACTTC. It specifies CAEGCRDQYF.

This chain connects TRBV14 to TRBJ1-3; D unresolved. Trimming stripped 2 bases from V and 0 bases from J, with 11 bases between. This CDR3 comprises 16 residues. Germline V gene sequence: CDR1 SGHDN, CDR2 FVKESK. Written as DNA, the CDR3 is TGTGCCAGCAGCCAACTACGGGCCGTCTCTGGAAACACCATATATTTT. It specifies CASSQLRAVSGNTIYF.

This clonotype showed up just a few times. The chain has TRBV6-2 or TRBV6-3 and TRBJ2-2; D possibly corresponds to TRBD1 (6 bases). This CDR3 contains 13 residues. Trimming pared 7 bases from V and 4 bases from J, leaving 10 bases between. The germline V gene has CDR1 MNHEY and CDR2 SVGEGT. The CDR3 is CASTQGATGELFF. The CDR3 bases are TGTGCCAGCACACAGGGTGCCACCGGGGAGCTGTTTTTT.

This clonotype was seen at least ten times. This sequence joins TRBV12-3 or TRBV12-4 and TRBJ1-4, with no clear D. Trimming left V 3 bases short and J 8 bases short, with 10 bases between. The CDR3 is 13 residues long. CDR3 sequence (DNA): TGTGCCAGCAGTTTTTCAGCGGGCGAAAAACTGTTTTTT. Its protein product is CASSFSAGEKLFF.

V usage is TRBV20-1 and J usage is TRBJ1-2; tentatively, D is TRBD1 (5 bases). This CDR3 contains 14 residues. The ends were cut back, 3 bases at V and 4 bases at J, with 15 bases in the middle. The V gene's germline CDR1 is DFQATT and CDR2 SNEGSKA (reference sequence). The DNA of the CDR3 is TGCAGTGCTAGTCTTCGCAGGGCCAGCTATGGCTACACCTTC. Residues: CSASLRRASYGYTF.

The J gene is TRBJ2-5, the V gene TRBV12-3 or TRBV12-4; TRBD2 matches at 9 bases. CDR3 length: 17 amino acids. J lost 4 bases, V lost 2 bases, and 11 bases had no gene match. CDR3 region: CASSLRGSGRGSETQYF. In DNA, the CDR3 is TGTGCCAGCAGTTTAAGGGGTAGCGGGAGAGGATCAGAGACCCAGTACTTC.

This clonotype was seen a few times. The chain employs TRBV7-2 and TRBJ2-2; D unresolved. CDR3 length equals 14 residues. The germline V and J ends were trimmed by 1 base and 6 bases, with 9 bases remaining between them. Germline V gives CDR1 SGHTA, CDR2 FQGNSA. The CDR3 loop reads CASSLGKVAGELFF. CDR3 nucleotide sequence: TGTGCCAGCAGCTTAGGAAAGGTGGCCGGGGAGCTGTTTTTT.

The rearrangement uses TRBV7-2 and TRBJ1-2, with D tentatively TRBD1 (6 bases). Germline V gene data show CDR1 as SGHTA and CDR2 as FQGNSA. This CDR3 spans 14 amino acids. Between the trimmed V and J ends, which lost 5 bases and 1 base, there was a span of 11 bases. DNA of the CDR3: TGTGCCAGCAGCCCAGGACAGCTTAACTATGGCTACACCTTC. It translates to CASSPGQLNYGYTF.